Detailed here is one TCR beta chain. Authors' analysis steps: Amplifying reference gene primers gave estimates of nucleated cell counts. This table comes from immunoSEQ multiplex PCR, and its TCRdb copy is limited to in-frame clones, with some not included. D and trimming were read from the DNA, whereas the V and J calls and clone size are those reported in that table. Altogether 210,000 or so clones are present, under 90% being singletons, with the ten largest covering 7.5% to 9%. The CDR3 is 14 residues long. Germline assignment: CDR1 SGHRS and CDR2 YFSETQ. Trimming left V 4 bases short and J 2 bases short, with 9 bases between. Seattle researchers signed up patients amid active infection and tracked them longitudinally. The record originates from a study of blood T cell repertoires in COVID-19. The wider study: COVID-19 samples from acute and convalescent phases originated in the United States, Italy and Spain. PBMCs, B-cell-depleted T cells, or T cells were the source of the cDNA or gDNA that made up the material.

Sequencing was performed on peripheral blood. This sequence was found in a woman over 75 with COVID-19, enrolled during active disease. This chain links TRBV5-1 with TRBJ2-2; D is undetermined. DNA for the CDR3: TGCGCCAGCAGCGTTGACACCAACACCGGGGAGCTGTTTTTT. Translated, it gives CASSVDTNTGELFF.